The present T cell receptor (beta chain) was sequenced within a study of T cells expressing NK-cell markers. Study-wide findings and caveats: In 6 or 7 donors, dominant NKG2C+ clonotypes were about 1.0-7.5% of CD8+ T cells.

As the method of synthesis, 5'RACE template switching with UMIs yielded TCR beta cDNA. Each CDR3 protein gets one entry in TCRdb, which reprocessed the 5' RACE reads and gives no DNA. In all, the sample yields roughly 180,000 distinct CDR3 sequences. The CDR3 runs to 12 residues. The germline V gene encodes CDR1 SEHNR and CDR2 FQNEAQ (reference sequence). In the case of this clonotype: Its antigen is as yet unknown.

This chain connects TRBV7-9 to TRBJ1-1. The source of this sequence is a man between 18 and 69 years old in good health. The sequencing input was blood T cells: a sorted CD56 or NKG2C T cell subset, CD4+ or CD8+ T cells, or bulk PBMC T cells (not recorded which). CDR3 residues: CASSRGLAQAFF. Combining the CDR3 with reference TRBV7-9 and TRBJ1-1 gives the whole variable domain DTGVSQNPRHKITKRGQNVTFRCDPISEHNRLYWYRQTLGQGPEFLTYFQNEAQLEKSRLLSDRFSAERPKGSFSTLEIQRTEQGDSAMYLCASSRGLAQAFFGQGTRLTVV.